The clone carrying this TCR beta chain was observed a handful of times. This record belongs to a study of blood T cell repertoires in COVID-19. Ages ranged from about 18 to 89 years, with residence in about two dozen US areas. Participants' reported clinical history set cohort assignment. In the original processing: Amplification with reference gene primers provided the estimates of nucleated cell counts. Profiling relied on immunoSEQ multiplex PCR, and the TCRdb table lists in-frame clones only, not all of them. V, J and clone size are those of that table, while D and trimming were read from the DNA. The table has approximately 270,000 clones, around 93% seen once. The CDR3 covers 17 residues. V lost 1 base to trimming and J lost 3 bases; unmatched junction nucleotides: 4. Germline V gene data show CDR1 as PRHDT and CDR2 as FYEKMQ (reference sequence).

J is TRBJ2-5 and V is TRBV13; the match to TRBD2 covers 14 bases. The specimen was PBMCs or T cells enriched from blood (not recorded which). The sequence came from a man between 35 and 55 years old who had been exposed to COVID-19. The CDR3, as DNA: TGTGCCAGCAGCTTAGTGGGACTAGCGGGAGTGGAAGAGACCCAGTACTTC. This sequence encodes CASSLVGLAGVEETQYF.